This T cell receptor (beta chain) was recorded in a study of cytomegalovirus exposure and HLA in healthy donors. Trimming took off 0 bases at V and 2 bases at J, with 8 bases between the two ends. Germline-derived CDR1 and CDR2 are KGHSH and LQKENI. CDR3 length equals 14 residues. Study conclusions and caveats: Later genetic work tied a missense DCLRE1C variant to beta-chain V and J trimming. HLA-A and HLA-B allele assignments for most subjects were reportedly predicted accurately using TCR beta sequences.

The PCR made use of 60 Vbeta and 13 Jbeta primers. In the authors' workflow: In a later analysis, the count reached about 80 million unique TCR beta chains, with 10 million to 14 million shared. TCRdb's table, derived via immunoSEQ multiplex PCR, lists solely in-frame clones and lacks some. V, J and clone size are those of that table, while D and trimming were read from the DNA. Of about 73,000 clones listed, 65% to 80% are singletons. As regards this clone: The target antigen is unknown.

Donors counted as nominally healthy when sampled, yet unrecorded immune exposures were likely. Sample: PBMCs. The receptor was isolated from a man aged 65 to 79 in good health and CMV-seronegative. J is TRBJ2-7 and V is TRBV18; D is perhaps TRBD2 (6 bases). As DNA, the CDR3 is TGTGCCAGCTCACCACCGGGCGGGACCTACGAGCAGTACTTC. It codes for CASSPPGGTYEQYF. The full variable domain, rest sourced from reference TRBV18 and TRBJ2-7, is NAGVMQNPRHLVRRRGQEARLRCSPMKGHSHVYWYRQLPEEGLKFMVYLQKENIIDESGMPKERFSAEFPKEGPSILRIQQVVRGDSAAYFCASSPPGGTYEQYFGPGTRLTVT.